Below, 16 T cell receptor beta chains from the same sample are listed, as sequenced in a study of cytomegalovirus exposure and HLA in healthy donors. In the PCR, 60 Vbeta and 13 Jbeta primers were used. Assay used: immunoSEQ multiplex PCR; TCRdb lists only in-frame clones, some missing. The table has fewer than 200,000 clones, 87% seen once; the top ten hold under 1.2%. The material sequenced was PBMCs. All receptors come from a boy between 2 and 15 years old in good health and CMV-seronegative.

The count of this clone is one. The chain carries TRBV2 and TRBJ2-1, with 11 positions matching TRBD2. With V trimmed by 4 bases and J by 5 bases, 4 bases remained unmatched. Germline lookup yields CDR1 SNHLY and CDR2 FYNNEI. The CDR3 consists of 15 residues. CDR3 nucleotides: TGTGCCAGCAGTGTAGCGGGAGGGAAGAACAATGAGCAGTTCTTC. It yields the protein CASSVAGGKNNEQFF. The whole variable domain, remainder taken from reference TRBV2 and TRBJ2-1, is EPEVTQTPSHQVTQMGQEVILRCVPISNHLYFYWYRQILGQKVEFLVSFYNNEISEKSEIFDDQFSVERPDGSNFTLKIRSTKLEDSAMYFCASSVAGGKNNEQFFGPGTRLTVL.

The chain recombines TRBV5-1 with TRBJ2-7; 7 nucleotides align to TRBD2. V was pared by 0 bases and J by 5 bases, with 8 bases of the junction left unmatched. Germline V CDR1 and CDR2: SGHRS, YFSETQ. This CDR3 has 15 residues. The chain's CDR3 is CASSLVVGEGHEQYF. The CDR3 DNA sequence: TGCGCCAGCAGCTTGGTGGTAGGGGAGGGGCACGAGCAGTACTTC.

The J gene is TRBJ2-2, the V gene TRBV30; 7 bases line up with TRBD1. V was clipped by 4 bases and J by 3 bases; unmatched bases: 8. This CDR3 has 15 amino acids. The germline CDR1 and CDR2 sequences are GTSNPN and SVGIG (reference sequence). DNA for the CDR3: TGTGCCTGGAAGACGGGCCAGGGGGACACCGGGGAGCTGTTTTTT. It is translated as CAWKTGQGDTGELFF.

This chain links TRBV5-1 with TRBJ1-1; 7 bases map to TRBD1. V gave up 2 bases and J gave up 1 base; unmatched junction bases: 2. The germline V gene encodes CDR1 SGHRS and CDR2 YFSETQ. The CDR3 is made up of 14 amino acids. The chain's CDR3 is CASSLGGANTEAFF. CDR3 nucleotides: TGCGCCAGCAGCTTAGGGGGCGCGAACACTGAAGCTTTCTTT.

CDR3 nucleotide sequence: TGTGCCAGCAGTGGGCCTGGGGGACAGATATACGAGCAGTACTTC. Amino acids: CASSGPGGQIYEQYF. V is TRBV6-1 and J is TRBJ2-7, with TRBD1 matching 7 bases. V gave up 4 bases and J gave up 4 bases; unmatched junction bases: 10. The CDR3 length is 15 residues. Germline values: CDR1 MNHNS, CDR2 SASEGT.

The V gene is TRBV7-2, the J gene TRBJ2-7; the match to TRBD1 covers 7 bases. Germline CDR1 and CDR2: SGHTA and FQGNSA. The CDR3 loop spans 14 amino acids. Trimming took 2 bases from V and 6 from J; bases not matched to a gene: 7. The CDR3 reads CASSLRGQHPEQYF. The DNA of the CDR3 is TGTGCCAGCAGCTTAAGGGGGCAGCACCCCGAGCAGTACTTC. Full variable domain (remainder filled in from reference TRBV7-2 and TRBJ2-7): GAGVSQSPSNKVTEKGKDVELRCDPISGHTALYWYRQSLGQGLEFLIYFQGNSAPDKSGLPSDRFSAERTGGSVSTLTIQRTQQEDSAVYLCASSLRGQHPEQYFGPGTRLTVT.

The rearrangement links TRBV7-8 to TRBJ2-1; possible D gene TRBD1, 5 bases. Deletions cut 8 bases from V and 5 bases from J, with 31 bases between. The CDR3 spans 19 residues. In germline, CDR1 is SGHVS, CDR2 FQNEAQ. CDR3 residues: CASSTAYTLQDGFHNEQFF. CDR3 bases: TGTGCCAGCTCAACAGCTTACACTTTACAGGATGGGTTCCACAATGAGCAGTTCTTC.

As DNA, the CDR3 is TGCGCCAGCAGCCAAGATCCCGTGGAGGGGATCTATGGCTACACCTTC. Residues: CASSQDPVEGIYGYTF. V usage is TRBV4-1 and J usage is TRBJ1-2, with TRBD1 as a possible D gene (5 bases). The V end was cut by 0 bases, the J end by 4 bases, with 15 bases between. CDR1 MGHRA and CDR2 YSYEKL come from the germline V gene. The CDR3 runs to 16 residues.

The rearrangement joins TRBV29-1 to TRBJ1-3, with D possibly TRBD1 on 6 matching bases. V lost 7 bases and J 4 bases, leaving 20 bases between the germline ends. Germline V gene sequence: CDR1 SQVTM, CDR2 ANQGSEA. The CDR3 totals 15 residues. CDR3 in amino acids: CSEDHTGIGGNTIYF. The DNA for the CDR3 is TGCAGCGAAGATCATACAGGGATTGGAGGAAACACCATATATTTT.

The V call is TRBV7-7, the J call TRBJ2-1; TRBD2 matches 10 bases. Germline V CDR1 and CDR2: SSHAT, FNYEAQ (reference sequence). The CDR3 runs 19 residues. V was pared by 3 bases and J by 6 bases, with 17 bases of the junction left unmatched. CDR3 region: CASSFSSGSSGLIGNEQFF. The CDR3 DNA reads as TGTGCCAGCAGCTTCTCTAGCGGGAGTTCGGGTCTAATAGGCAATGAGCAGTTCTTC.

The chain uses TRBV29-1 and TRBJ1-1; D is perhaps TRBD1 (5 bases). Per the germline V gene, CDR1 is SQVTM and CDR2 is ANQGSEA. The germline V and J ends were trimmed by 4 bases and 1 base, with 13 bases remaining between them. The CDR3 has 14 amino acids. The CDR3 coding sequence is TGCAGCGTTGGGGGTGGAGGGGCGAACACTGAAGCTTTCTTT. It codes for CSVGGGGANTEAFF.

The CDR3 region is CATSRSPSTDTQYF. The DNA of the CDR3 is TGTGCCACCAGCAGATCCCCTAGCACAGATACGCAGTATTTT. The chain recombines TRBV15 with TRBJ2-3; no definite D call. Germline CDR1 and CDR2: LNHNV and YYDKDF (reference sequence). The CDR3 is 14 residues long. V was clipped by 2 bases and J by 0 bases, with 6 bases between them.

This chain connects TRBV19 to TRBJ1-5; 9 nucleotides align to TRBD1. CDR1 is LNHDA, CDR2 SQIVND, per germline (reference sequence). V shed 5 bases, J shed 1 base, and the junction held 6 bases outside the gene matches. The CDR3 has 16 residues. The CDR3 sequence: CASSAGTGRSNQPQHF. CDR3 nucleotides: TGTGCCAGTAGTGCTGGGACAGGGAGGAGCAATCAGCCCCAGCATTTT. The whole variable domain, filled in from reference TRBV19 and TRBJ1-5, reads DGGITQSPKYLFRKEGQNVTLSCEQNLNHDAMYWYRQDPGQGLRLIYYSQIVNDFQKGDIAEGYSVSREKKESFPLTVTSAQKNPTAFYLCASSAGTGRSNQPQHFGDGTRLSIL.

The chain couples TRBV6-6 to TRBJ1-6; 7 nucleotides match TRBD1. The CDR3 has 14 amino acids. Germline V lookup: CDR1 MNHNY, CDR2 SVGAGI (reference sequence). V was pared by 4 bases and J by 8 bases, with 5 bases of the junction left unmatched. The CDR3 protein is CASSFGQAYSPLHF. The CDR3 coding sequence is TGTGCCAGCAGTTTTGGACAGGCTTATTCACCCCTCCACTTT.

This clone was observed a handful of times. This chain joins TRBV5-1 and TRBJ1-3, with 7 bases aligning to TRBD1. CDR1 and CDR2 (germline): SGHRS, YFSETQ. The CDR3 contains 15 residues. The V segment lost 4 bases and the J segment 8 bases; nucleotides outside the gene matches: 12. The CDR3 loop reads CASSLGLGQRDTIYF. The CDR3, as DNA: TGCGCCAGCAGCCTAGGTCTGGGACAGCGAGACACCATATATTTT.

The chain couples TRBV9 to TRBJ1-2, with 8 bases that match TRBD1. This CDR3 contains 20 residues. With 5 bases clipped from V and 4 bases from J, the junction kept 25 bases outside the gene matches. Germline loops: CDR1 SGDLS, CDR2 YYNGEE. This CDR3 reads CASRGVQGARWDSRSYGYTF. The CDR3 DNA reads TGTGCCAGCAGAGGTGTTCAGGGGGCTCGGTGGGATTCGCGCTCCTATGGCTACACCTTC.